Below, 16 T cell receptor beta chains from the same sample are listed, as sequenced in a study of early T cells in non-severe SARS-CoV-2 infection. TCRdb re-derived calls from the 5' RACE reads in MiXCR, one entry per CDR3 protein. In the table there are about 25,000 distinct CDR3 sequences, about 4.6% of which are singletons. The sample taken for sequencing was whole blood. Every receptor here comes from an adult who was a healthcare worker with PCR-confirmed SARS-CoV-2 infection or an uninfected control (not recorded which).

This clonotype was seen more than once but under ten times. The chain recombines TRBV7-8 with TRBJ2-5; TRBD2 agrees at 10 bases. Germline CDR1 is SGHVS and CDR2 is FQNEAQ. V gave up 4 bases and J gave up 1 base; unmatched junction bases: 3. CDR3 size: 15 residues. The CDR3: CASSSWTSGQETQYF. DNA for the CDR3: TGTGCCAGCAGCTCCTGGACTAGCGGCCAAGAGACCCAGTACTTC.

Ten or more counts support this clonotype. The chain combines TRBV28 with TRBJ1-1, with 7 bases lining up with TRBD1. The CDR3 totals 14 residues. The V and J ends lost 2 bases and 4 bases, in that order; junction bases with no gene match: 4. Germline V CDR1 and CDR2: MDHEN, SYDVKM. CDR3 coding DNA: TGTGCCAGCAGTTTAGCTGGGACAGCCACTGAAGCTTTCTTT. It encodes CASSLAGTATEAFF.

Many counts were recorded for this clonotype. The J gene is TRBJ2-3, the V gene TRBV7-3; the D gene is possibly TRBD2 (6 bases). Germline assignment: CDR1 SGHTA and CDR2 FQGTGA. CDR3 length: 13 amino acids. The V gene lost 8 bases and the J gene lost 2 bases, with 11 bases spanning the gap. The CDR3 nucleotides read TGTGCCAGCTCCGCGGGGATCACAGATACGCAGTATTTT. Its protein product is CASSAGITDTQYF.

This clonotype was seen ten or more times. CDR3 sequence: CASSLINNEQFF. The CDR3 region has the DNA TGTGCCAGCAGCTTAATCAACAATGAGCAGTTCTTC. The V gene is TRBV7-9, the J gene TRBJ2-1; D unclear. Germline V gene sequence: CDR1 SEHNR, CDR2 FQNEAQ (reference sequence). The V end lost 2 bases, the J end lost 5 bases, and 4 bases lay between the germline ends. There are 12 residues in the CDR3.

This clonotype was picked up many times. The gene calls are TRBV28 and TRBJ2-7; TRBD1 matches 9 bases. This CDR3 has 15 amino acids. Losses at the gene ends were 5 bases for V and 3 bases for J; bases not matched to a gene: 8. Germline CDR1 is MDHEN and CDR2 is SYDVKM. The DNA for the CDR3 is TGTGCCAGCAGTCGGGACAGGGTGCGCAACTACGAGCAGTACTTC. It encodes CASSRDRVRNYEQYF. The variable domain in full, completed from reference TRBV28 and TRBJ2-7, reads DVKVTQSSRYLVKRTGEKVFLECVQDMDHENMFWYRQDPGLGLRLIYFSYDVKMKEKGDIPEGYSVSREKKERFSLILESASTNQTSMYLCASSRDRVRNYEQYFGPGTRLTVT.

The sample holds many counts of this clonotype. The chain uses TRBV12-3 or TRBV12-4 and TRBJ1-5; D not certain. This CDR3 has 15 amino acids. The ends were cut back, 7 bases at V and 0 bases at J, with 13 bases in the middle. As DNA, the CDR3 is TGTGCCAGCATCCGGGCGGGTTATAGCAATCAGCCCCAGCATTTT. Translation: CASIRAGYSNQPQHF.

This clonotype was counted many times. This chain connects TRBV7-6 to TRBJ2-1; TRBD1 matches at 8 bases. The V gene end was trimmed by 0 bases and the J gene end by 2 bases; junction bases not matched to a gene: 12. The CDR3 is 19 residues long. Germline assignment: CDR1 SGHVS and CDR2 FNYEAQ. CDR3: CASSLARGPRTGTYNEQFF. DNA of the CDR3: TGTGCCAGCAGCTTAGCTAGGGGACCGAGGACAGGGACCTACAATGAGCAGTTCTTC.

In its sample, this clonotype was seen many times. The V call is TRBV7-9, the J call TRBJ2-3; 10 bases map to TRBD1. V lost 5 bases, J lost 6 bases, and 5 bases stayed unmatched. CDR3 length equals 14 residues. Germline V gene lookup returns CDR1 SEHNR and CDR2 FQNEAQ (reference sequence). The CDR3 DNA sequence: TGTGCCAGCAGCCCTGGACAGGGGGTTGATACGCAGTATTTT. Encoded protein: CASSPGQGVDTQYF.

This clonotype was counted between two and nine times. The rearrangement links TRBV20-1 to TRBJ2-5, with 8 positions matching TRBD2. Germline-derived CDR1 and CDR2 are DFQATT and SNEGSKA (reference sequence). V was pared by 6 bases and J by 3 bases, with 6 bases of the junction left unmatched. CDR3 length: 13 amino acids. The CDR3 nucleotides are TGCAGTGCAACGCGGACTAGCAAAGAGACCCAGTACTTC. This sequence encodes CSATRTSKETQYF.

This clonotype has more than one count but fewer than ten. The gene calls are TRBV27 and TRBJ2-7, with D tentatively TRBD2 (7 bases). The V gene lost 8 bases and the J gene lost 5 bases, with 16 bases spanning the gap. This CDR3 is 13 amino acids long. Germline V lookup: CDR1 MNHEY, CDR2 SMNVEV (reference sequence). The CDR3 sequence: CASGGALGHEQYF. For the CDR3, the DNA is TGTGCCAGCGGGGGGGCCCTTGGCCACGAGCAGTACTTC.

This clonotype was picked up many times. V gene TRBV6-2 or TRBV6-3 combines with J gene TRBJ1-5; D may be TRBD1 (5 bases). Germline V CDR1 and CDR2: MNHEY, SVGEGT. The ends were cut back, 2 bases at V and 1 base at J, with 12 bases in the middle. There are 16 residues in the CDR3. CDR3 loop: CASSYVNHRSNQPQHF. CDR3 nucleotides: TGTGCCAGCAGTTACGTAAACCACAGGAGCAATCAGCCCCAGCATTTT.

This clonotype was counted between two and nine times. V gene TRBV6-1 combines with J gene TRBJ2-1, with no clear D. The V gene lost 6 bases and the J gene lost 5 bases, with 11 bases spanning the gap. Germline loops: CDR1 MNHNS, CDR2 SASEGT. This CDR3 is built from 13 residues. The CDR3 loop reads CASRQNRDNEQFF. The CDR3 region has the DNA TGTGCCAGCAGACAAAACAGAGACAATGAGCAGTTCTTC.

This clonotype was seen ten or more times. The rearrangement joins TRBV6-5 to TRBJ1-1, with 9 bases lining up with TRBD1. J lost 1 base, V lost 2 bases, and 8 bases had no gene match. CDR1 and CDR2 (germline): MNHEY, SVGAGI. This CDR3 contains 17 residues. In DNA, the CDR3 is TGTGCCAGCAGTTACAAGGGGACAGGGTCGCCGAACACTGAAGCTTTCTTT. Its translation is CASSYKGTGSPNTEAFF.

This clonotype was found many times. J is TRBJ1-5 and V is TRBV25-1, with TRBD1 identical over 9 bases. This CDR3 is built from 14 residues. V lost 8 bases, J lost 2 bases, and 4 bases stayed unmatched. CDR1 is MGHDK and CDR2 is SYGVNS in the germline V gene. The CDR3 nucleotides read TGTGCCAGCGGGGACAGGGCGGGCAATCAGCCCCAGCATTTT. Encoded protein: CASGDRAGNQPQHF.

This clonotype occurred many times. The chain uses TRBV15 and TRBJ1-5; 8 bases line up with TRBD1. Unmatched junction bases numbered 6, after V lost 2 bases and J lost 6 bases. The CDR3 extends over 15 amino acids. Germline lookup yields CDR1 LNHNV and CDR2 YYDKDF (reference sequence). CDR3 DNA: TGTGCCACCAGCAGACCGAAAACAGGGGGTCAGCCCCAGCATTTT. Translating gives CATSRPKTGGQPQHF.

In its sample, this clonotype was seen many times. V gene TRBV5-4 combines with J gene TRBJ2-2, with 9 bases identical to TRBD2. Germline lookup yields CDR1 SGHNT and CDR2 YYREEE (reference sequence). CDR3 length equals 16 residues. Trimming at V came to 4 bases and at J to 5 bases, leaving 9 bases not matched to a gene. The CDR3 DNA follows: TGTGCCAGCAGCCCCGGGACTAGCATGGGGACCGGGGAGCTGTTTTTT. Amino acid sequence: CASSPGTSMGTGELFF.